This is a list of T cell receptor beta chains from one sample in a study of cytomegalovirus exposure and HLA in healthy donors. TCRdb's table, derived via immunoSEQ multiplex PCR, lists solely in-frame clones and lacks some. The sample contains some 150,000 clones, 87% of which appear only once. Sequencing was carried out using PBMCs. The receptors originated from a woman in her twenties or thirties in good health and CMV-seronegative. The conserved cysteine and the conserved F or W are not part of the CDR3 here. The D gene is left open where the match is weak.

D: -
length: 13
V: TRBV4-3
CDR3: ASSQDLGLIYEQY

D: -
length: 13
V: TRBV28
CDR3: ASRRTPLGSYGYT

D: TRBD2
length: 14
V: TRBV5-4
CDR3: ASSFPQAGGTDTQY

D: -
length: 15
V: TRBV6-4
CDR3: ASSGGAPPHFRSPLH

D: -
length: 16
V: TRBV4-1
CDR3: ASSQDNSGTIRQETQY

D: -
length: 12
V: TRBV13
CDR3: ASSPSAEKNIQY

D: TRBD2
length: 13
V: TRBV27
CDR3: ASRPLAQSPYEQY

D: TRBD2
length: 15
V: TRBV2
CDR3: ASSEAPSGGGRETQY

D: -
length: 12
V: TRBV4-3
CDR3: ASSHTKLAGEQF

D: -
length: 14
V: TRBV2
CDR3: ASSDVDRGGTGELF

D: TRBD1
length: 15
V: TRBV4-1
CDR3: ASSQGRQGALSNEQF

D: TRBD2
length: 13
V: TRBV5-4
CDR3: ASSLTSGGAYEQY

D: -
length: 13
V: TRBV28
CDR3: ASSWRGVARYEQY

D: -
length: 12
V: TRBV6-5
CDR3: ASRKNEENTEAF

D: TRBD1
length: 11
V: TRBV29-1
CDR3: SVGGTGGDEQY

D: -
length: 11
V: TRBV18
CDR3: ASSPTEYQPQH

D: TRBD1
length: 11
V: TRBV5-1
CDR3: ASSVWTGSEQY

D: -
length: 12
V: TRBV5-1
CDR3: ASSFGQTEETQY

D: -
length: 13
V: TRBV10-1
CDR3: ASSERGACTDTQY

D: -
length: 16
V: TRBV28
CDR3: ASSSGKYRVYSNQPQH

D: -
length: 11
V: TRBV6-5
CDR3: ASSYFYADTQY

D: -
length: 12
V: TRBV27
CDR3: ASSPLSIGNEQF

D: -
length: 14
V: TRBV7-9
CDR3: ASSPAPGTLYYEQY

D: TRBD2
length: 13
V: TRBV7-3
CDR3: ASSETRLAGGEQF

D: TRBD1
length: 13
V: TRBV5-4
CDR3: ASSLGAGGYNEQF

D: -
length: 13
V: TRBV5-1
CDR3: ASSPGQSYNSPLH

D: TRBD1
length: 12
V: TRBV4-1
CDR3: ASSRTGDNYGYT

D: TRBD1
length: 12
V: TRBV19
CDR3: ASKVSGGLGEQY

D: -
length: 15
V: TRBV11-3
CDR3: ASSLGGWRRNTGELF

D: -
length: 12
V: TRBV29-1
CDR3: SVGGRAGSYEQY

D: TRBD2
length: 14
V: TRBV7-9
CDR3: ASSPRTSGRAGEQF

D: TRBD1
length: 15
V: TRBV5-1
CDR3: ASSLVPGQGANYGYT

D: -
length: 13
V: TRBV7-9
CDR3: ASSRPQWDMYGYT

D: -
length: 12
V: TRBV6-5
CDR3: ASSYQTVDTEAF

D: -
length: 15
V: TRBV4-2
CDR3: ASSLNQRASNQETQY

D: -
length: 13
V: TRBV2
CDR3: ASSSRDFSNQPQH